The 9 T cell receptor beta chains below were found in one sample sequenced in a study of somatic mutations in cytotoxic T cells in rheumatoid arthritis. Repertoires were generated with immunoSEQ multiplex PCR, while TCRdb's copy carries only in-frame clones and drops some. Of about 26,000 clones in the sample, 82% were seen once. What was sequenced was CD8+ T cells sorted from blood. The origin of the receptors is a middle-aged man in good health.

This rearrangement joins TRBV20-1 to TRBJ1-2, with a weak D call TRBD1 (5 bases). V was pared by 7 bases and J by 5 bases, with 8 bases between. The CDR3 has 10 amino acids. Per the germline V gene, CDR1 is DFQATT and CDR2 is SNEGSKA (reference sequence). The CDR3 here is CSGGVYGYTF. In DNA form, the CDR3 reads TGCAGTGGGGGGGTGTATGGCTACACCTTC.

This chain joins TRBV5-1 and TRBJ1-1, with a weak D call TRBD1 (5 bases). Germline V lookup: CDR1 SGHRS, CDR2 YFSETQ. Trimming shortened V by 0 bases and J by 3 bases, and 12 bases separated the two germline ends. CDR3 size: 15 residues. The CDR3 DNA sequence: TGCGCCAGCAGCTTGGTAGGGGAGAAATACACTGAAGCTTTCTTT. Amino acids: CASSLVGEKYTEAFF.

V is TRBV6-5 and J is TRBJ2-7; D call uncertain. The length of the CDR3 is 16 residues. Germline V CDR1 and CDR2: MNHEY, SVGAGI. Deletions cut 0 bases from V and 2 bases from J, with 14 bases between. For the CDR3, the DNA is TGTGCCAGCAGTTACTCGACTCCCACAGCCCCCTACGAGCAGTACTTC. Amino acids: CASSYSTPTAPYEQYF.

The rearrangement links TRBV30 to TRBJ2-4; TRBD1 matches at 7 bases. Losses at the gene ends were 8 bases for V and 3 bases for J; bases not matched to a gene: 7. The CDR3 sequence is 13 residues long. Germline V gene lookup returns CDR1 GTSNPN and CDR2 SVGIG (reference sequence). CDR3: CAHSRDSKNIQYF. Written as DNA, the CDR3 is TGTGCCCACTCCCGGGACAGCAAAAACATTCAGTACTTC. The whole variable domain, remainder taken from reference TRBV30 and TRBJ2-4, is SQTIHQWPATLVQPVGSPLSLECTVEGTSNPNLYWYRQAAGRGLQLLFYSVGIGQISSEVPQNLSASRPQDRQFILSSKKLLLSDSGFYLCAHSRDSKNIQYFGAGTRLSVL.

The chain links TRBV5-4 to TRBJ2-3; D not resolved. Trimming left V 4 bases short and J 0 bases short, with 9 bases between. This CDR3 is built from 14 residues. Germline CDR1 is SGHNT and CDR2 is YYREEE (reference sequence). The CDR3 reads CASSRVPSTDTQYF. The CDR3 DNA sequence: TGTGCCAGCAGCCGCGTTCCGAGCACAGATACGCAGTATTTT.

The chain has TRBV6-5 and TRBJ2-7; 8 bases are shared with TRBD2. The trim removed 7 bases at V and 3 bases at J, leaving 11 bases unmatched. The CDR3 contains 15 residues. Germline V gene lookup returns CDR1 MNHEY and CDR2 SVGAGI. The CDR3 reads CASTEAGDSYYEQYF. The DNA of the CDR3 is TGTGCCAGCACCGAAGCGGGAGATAGTTACTACGAGCAGTACTTC.

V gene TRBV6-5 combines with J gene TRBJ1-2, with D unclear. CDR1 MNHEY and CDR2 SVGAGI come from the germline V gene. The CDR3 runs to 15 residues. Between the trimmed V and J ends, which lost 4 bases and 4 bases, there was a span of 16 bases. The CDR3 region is CASSLKTGTIYGYTF. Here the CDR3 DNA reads TGTGCCAGCAGTTTAAAAACGGGTACGATCTATGGCTACACCTTC.

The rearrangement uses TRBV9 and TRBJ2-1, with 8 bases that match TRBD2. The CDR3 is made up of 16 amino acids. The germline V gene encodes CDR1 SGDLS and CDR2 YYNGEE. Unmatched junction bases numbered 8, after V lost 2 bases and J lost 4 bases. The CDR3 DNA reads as TGTGCCAGCAGCGTGGGGGAGCGGGAGCGGTACAATGAGCAGTTCTTC. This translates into CASSVGERERYNEQFF. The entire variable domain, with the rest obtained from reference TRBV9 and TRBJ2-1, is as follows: DSGVTQTPKHLITATGQRVTLRCSPRSGDLSVYWYQQSLDQGLQFLIQYYNGEERAKGNILERFSAQQFPDLHSELNLSSLELGDSALYFCASSVGERERYNEQFFGPGTRLTVL.

CDR3 sequence: CSAGVLQFF. CDR3 coding DNA: TGCAGCGCTGGGGTCCTGCAGTTCTTC. The J gene is TRBJ2-1, the V gene TRBV29-1; D gene ambiguous. Germline CDR1 reads SQVTM; CDR2 reads ANQGSEA. CDR3 length equals 9 residues. Trimming left V 7 bases short and J 12 bases short, with 10 bases between.